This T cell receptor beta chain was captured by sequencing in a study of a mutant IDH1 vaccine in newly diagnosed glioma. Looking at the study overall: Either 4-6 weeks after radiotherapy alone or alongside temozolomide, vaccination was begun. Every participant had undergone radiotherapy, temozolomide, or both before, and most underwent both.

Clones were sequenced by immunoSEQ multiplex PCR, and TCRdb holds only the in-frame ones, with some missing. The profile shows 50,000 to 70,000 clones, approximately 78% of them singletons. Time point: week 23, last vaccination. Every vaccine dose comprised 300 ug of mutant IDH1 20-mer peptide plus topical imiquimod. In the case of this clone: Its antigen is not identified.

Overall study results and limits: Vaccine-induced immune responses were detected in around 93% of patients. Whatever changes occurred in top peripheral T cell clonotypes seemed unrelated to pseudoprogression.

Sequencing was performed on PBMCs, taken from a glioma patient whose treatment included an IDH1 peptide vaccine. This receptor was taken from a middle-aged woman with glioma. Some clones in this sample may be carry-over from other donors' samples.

CDR3 coding DNA: TGTGCCACCAGCAGAGATAGCGGGGGGGCAGATACGCAGTATTTT. This encodes CATSRDSGGADTQYF. This chain joins TRBV15 and TRBJ2-3; 11 nucleotides align to TRBD2. The CDR3 consists of 15 residues. Germline V gene sequence: CDR1 LNHNV, CDR2 YYDKDF (reference sequence). V shed 0 bases and J 4 bases; nucleotides not matched to a gene: 0.